The next 10 T cell receptor beta chains were all read from a single sample in a study of T cells expressing NK-cell markers. TCRdb processed the 5' RACE reads again and assigns one entry to each CDR3 protein, with no DNA. Found here are 500,000 or so distinct CDR3 sequences; the top ten clones hold approximately 3.6%. Source material: blood T cells: a sorted CD56 or NKG2C T cell subset, CD4+ or CD8+ T cells, or bulk PBMC T cells (not recorded which). The source is a young man in good health.

The CDR3: CASSTPGASGSGETQYF. The chain couples TRBV28 to TRBJ2-5; there is no DNA to check the TCRdb D call of TRBD2. The CDR3 is made up of 17 amino acids. Germline loops: CDR1 MDHEN, CDR2 SYDVKM.

The chain couples TRBV12-3 or TRBV12-4 to TRBJ2-3; the D call from TCRdb, TRBD2, cannot be confirmed without DNA. This CDR3 region has 17 residues. The CDR3 loop is CASSSIGTSGQRDTQYF.

The gene calls are TRBV29-1 and TRBJ2-3; the D gene TCRdb calls, TRBD2, cannot be checked with no DNA. CDR3 size: 12 residues. The germline V gene encodes CDR1 SQVTM and CDR2 ANQGSEA. The CDR3 protein is CSPADGTDTQYF.

V and J are TRBV14 and TRBJ2-2; without DNA, the TCRdb call of TRBD2 cannot be checked. Germline CDR1 SGHDN, CDR2 FVKESK. The CDR3 consists of 17 residues. The CDR3: CASSQALLAGDTGELFF.

J is TRBJ2-1 and V is TRBV5-1; TCRdb reports TRBD2, a call that lacks DNA to check it against. The CDR3 is 15 amino acids. CDR1 and CDR2 from the germline V gene are SGHRS and YFSETQ. Here the CDR3 reads CASSLAGVKLHEQFF.

This chain uses TRBV7-2 with TRBJ2-5. The germline V gene has CDR1 SGHTA and CDR2 FQGNSA. The CDR3 has 15 amino acids. CDR3 sequence: CASSPSIGYQETQYF.

The chain joins TRBV12-3 or TRBV12-4 to TRBJ1-1. The CDR3 covers 18 residues. The CDR3 loop is CASRNAQGSGGAHTEAFF.

The rearrangement uses TRBV6-5 and TRBJ1-2. Germline CDR1 and CDR2: MNHEY and SVGAGI. The CDR3 is 12 amino acids. The CDR3 here is CASSGRYYGYTF.

The chain employs TRBV20-1 and TRBJ1-1; as DNA is missing, the TRBD1 call by TCRdb cannot be tested. This CDR3 spans 15 amino acids. Germline V lookup: CDR1 DFQATT, CDR2 SNEGSKA (reference sequence). The CDR3 is CSARSPGHRNTEAFF.

The chain uses TRBV7-9 and TRBJ2-1; lacking DNA, the TRBD1 call made by TCRdb goes unchecked. This CDR3 comprises 12 residues. Germline V gene lookup returns CDR1 SEHNR and CDR2 FQNEAQ (reference sequence). This CDR3 reads CASSAEGAEQFF.